Ten or more counts support the clone carrying this T cell receptor (beta chain). Its target is unknown. The data belong to a study of T cell repertoires in cytomegalovirus infection. Study-wide results and caveats: The cumulative frequency of public TCR beta families distinguished individuals who carried CMV together with the relevant HLA.

CDR1 and CDR2 (germline): SGHVS, FQNEAQ. CDR3 length: 18 residues. The junction had 14 bases not matched to a gene; V was cut back by 6 bases and J by 2 bases. TCRdb re-analysed the reads in MiXCR, keeping a single row per CDR3 protein. Counted here are some 100,000 distinct CDR3 sequences, around a quarter occurring once; the ten biggest clones make up approximately 40%. The origin of this receptor is a human donor in good health (CMV status not recorded). Some clones in this sample may be carry-over from other donors' samples. The V call is TRBV7-8, the J call TRBJ1-3; 9 nucleotides line up with TRBD1. Specimen: CD8+ T cells from PBMCs. The CDR3 DNA sequence: TGTGCCAGCAGAGACGACGGGGGACAGGGAGAACCTGGAAACACCATATATTTT. Protein product: CASRDDGGQGEPGNTIYF. The variable domain in full, completed from reference TRBV7-8 and TRBJ1-3, reads GAGVSQSPRYKVAKRGQDVALRCDPISGHVSLFWYQQALGQGPEFLTYFQNEAQLDKSGLPSDRFFAERPEGSVSTLKIQRTQQEDSAVYLCASRDDGGQGEPGNTIYFGEGSWLTVV.